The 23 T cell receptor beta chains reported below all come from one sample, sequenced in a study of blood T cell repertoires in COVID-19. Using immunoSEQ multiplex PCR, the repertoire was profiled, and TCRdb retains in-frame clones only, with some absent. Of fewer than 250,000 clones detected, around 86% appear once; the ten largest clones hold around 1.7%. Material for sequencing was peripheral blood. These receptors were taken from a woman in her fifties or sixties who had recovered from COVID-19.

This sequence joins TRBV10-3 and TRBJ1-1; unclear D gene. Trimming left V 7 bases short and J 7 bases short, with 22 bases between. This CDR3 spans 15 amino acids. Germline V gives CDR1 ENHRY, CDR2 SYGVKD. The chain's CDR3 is CAIKREGSSGLEAFF. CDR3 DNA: TGTGCCATCAAGAGGGAGGGTTCGTCGGGCCTTGAAGCTTTCTTT.

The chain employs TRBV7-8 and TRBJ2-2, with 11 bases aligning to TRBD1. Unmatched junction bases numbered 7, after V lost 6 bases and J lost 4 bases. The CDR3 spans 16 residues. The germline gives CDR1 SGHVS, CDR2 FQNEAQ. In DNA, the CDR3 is TGTGCCAGCAGTTCTAGGGACAGGGGGAGCACCGGGGAGCTGTTTTTT. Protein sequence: CASSSRDRGSTGELFF.

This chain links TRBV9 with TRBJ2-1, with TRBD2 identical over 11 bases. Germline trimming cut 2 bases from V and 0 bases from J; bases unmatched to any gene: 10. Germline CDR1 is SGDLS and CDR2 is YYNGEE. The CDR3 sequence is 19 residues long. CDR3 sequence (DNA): TGTGCCAGCAGCGTGACCGGGACTAGCGGCCTTAGCTCCTACAATGAGCAGTTCTTC. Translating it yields CASSVTGTSGLSSYNEQFF.

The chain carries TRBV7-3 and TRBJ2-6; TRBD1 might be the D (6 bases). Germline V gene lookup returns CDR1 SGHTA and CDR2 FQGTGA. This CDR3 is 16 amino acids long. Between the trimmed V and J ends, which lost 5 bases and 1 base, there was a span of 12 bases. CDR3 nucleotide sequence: TGTGCCAGCAGCCTCGTAACAGGGTCTGGGGCCAACGTCCTGACTTTC. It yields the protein CASSLVTGSGANVLTF.

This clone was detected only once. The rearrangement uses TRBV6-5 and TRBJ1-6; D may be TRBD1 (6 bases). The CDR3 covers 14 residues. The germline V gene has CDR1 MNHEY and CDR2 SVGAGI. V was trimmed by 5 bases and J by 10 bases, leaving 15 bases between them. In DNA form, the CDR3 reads TGTGCCAGCAGTCGCGCGCCAGGGGCGTCACCCCTCCACTTT. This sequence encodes CASSRAPGASPLHF.

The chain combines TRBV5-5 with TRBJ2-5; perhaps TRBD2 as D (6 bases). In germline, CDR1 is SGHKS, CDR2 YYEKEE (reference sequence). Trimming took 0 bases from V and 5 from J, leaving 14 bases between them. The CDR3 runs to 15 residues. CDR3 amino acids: CASSLEGTPSETQYF. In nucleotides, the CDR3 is TGTGCCAGCAGCTTGGAGGGGACTCCTTCCGAGACCCAGTACTTC. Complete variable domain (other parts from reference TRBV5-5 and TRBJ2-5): DAGVTQSPTHLIKTRGQQVTLRCSPISGHKSVSWYQQVLGQGPQFIFQYYEKEERGRGNFPDRFSARQFPNYSSELNVNALLLGDSALYLCASSLEGTPSETQYFGPGTRLLVL.

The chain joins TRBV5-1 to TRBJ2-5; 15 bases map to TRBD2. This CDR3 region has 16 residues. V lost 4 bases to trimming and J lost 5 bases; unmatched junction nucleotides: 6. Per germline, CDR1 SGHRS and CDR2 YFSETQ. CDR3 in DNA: TGCGCCAGCAGCACCGGACTAGCGGGGGGGCTGGAGACCCAGTACTTC. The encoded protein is CASSTGLAGGLETQYF. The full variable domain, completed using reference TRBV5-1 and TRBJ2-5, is KAGVTQTPRYLIKTRGQQVTLSCSPISGHRSVSWYQQTPGQGLQFLFEYFSETQRNKGNFPGRFSGRQFSNSRSEMNVSTLELGDSALYLCASSTGLAGGLETQYFGPGTRLLVL.

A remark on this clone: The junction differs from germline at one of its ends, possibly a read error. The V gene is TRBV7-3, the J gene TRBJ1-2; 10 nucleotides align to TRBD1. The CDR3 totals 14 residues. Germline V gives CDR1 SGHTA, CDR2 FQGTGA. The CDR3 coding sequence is TGTGTCAGCAGCCCAGGGACAGGGGCTGATGGCTACACCTTC. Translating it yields CVSSPGTGADGYTF.

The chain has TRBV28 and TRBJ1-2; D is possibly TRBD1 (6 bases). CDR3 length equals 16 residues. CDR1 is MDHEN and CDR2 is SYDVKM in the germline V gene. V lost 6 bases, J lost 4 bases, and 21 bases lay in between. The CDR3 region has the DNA TGTGCCAGCAGCCTCAGGCAGGGGCGTTTGTTCTATGGCTACACCTTC. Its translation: CASSLRQGRLFYGYTF.

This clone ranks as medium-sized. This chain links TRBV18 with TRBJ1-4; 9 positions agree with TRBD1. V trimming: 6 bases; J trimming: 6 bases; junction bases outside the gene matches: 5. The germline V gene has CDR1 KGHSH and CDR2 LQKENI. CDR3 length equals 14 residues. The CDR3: CASSRDRAYEKLFF. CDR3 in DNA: TGTGCCAGCTCTCGGGACAGGGCTTATGAAAAACTGTTTTTT.

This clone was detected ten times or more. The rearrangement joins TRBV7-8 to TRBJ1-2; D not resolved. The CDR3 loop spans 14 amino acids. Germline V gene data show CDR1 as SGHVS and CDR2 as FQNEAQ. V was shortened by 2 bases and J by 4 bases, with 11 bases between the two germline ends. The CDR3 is CASSLRDSAYGYTF. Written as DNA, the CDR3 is TGTGCCAGCAGCTTACGGGATAGTGCCTATGGCTACACCTTC.

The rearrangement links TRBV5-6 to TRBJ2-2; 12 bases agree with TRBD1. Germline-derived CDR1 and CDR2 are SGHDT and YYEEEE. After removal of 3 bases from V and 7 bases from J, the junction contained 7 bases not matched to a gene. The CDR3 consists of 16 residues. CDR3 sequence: CASSSPGQGAGGELFF. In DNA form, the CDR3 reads TGTGCCAGCAGCTCGCCGGGACAGGGGGCCGGCGGGGAGCTGTTTTTT.

This CDR3 is CAISESGLSTDEQYF. The CDR3 DNA is TGTGCCATCAGTGAGTCGGGACTCTCGACTGACGAGCAGTACTTC. The chain couples TRBV10-3 to TRBJ2-7; possibly TRBD2 for D (6 bases). This CDR3 is built from 15 residues. Per germline, CDR1 ENHRY and CDR2 SYGVKD. Trimming cost V 0 bases and J 5 bases, with 14 bases left between them.

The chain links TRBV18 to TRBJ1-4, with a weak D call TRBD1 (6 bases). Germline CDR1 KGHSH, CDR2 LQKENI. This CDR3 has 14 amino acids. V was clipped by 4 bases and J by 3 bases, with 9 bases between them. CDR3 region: CASSQYRANEKLFF. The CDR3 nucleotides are TGTGCCAGCTCACAGTACAGGGCTAATGAAAAACTGTTTTTT.

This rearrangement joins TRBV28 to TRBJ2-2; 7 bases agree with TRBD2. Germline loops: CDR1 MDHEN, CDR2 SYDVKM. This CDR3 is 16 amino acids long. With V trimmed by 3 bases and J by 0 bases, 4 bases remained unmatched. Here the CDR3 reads CASSLDAGANTGELFF. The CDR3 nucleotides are TGTGCCAGCAGTTTGGATGCGGGGGCGAACACCGGGGAGCTGTTTTTT.

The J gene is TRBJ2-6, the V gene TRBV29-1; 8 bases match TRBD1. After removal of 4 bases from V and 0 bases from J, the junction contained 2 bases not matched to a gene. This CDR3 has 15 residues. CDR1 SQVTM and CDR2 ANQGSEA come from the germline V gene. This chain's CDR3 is CSVGDRGSGANVLTF. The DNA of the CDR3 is TGCAGCGTTGGAGACAGGGGCTCTGGGGCCAACGTCCTGACTTTC.

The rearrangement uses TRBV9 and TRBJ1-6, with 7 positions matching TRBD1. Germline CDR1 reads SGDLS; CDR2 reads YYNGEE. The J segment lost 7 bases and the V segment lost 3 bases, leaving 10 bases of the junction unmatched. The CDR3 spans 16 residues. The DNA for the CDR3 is TGTGCCAGCAGCGACCCCCAGGGGGTGGCGAATTCACCCCTCCACTTT. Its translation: CASSDPQGVANSPLHF.

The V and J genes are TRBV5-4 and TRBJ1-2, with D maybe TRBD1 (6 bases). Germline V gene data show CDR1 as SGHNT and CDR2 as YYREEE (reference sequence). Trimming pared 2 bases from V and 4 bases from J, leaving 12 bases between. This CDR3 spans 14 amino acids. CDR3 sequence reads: CASSLQGRGYGYTF. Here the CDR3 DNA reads TGTGCCAGCAGCTTACAGGGACGGGGCTATGGCTACACCTTC. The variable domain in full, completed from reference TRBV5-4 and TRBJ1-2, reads ETGVTQSPTHLIKTRGQQVTLRCSSQSGHNTVSWYQQALGQGPQFIFQYYREEENGRGNFPPRFSGLQFPNYSSELNVNALELDDSALYLCASSLQGRGYGYTFGSGTRLTVV.

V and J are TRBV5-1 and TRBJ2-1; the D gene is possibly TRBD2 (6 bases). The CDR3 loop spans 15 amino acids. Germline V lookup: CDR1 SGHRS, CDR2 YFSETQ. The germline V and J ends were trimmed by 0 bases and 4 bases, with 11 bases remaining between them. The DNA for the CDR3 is TGCGCCAGCAGCTTGGGCGGGATATATTACAATGAGCAGTTCTTC. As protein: CASSLGGIYYNEQFF.

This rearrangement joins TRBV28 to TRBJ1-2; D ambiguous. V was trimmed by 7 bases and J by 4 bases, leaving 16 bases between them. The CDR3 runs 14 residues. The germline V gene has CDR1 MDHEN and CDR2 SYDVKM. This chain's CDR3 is CASTSTSGGYGYTF. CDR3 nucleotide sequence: TGTGCCAGCACTAGTACGTCGGGAGGCTATGGCTACACCTTC.

The CDR3 DNA is TGCGCCAGCAGCCATCGGACAGGTCCATATGGCTACACCTTC. Translating gives CASSHRTGPYGYTF. This chain connects TRBV5-1 to TRBJ1-2, with TRBD1 identical over 7 bases. The V segment lost 4 bases and the J segment 5 bases; nucleotides outside the gene matches: 8. CDR3 length: 14 amino acids. The V gene's germline CDR1 is SGHRS and CDR2 YFSETQ.

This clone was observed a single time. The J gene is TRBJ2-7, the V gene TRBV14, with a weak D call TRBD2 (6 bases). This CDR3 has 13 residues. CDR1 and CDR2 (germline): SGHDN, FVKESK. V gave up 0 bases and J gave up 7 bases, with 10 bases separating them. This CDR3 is CASSQDLGREQYF. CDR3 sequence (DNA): TGTGCCAGCAGCCAAGATCTGGGGAGGGAGCAGTACTTC.

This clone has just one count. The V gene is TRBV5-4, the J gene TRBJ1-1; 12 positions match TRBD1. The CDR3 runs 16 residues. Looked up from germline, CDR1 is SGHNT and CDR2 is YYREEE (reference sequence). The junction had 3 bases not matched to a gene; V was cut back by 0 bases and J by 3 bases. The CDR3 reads CASSLGGTGGHTEAFF. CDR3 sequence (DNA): TGTGCCAGCAGCTTGGGGGGGACAGGGGGCCACACTGAAGCTTTCTTT. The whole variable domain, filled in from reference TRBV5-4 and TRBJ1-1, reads ETGVTQSPTHLIKTRGQQVTLRCSSQSGHNTVSWYQQALGQGPQFIFQYYREEENGRGNFPPRFSGLQFPNYSSELNVNALELDDSALYLCASSLGGTGGHTEAFFGQGTRLTVV.